This T cell receptor (beta chain) was profiled in a study of shared clonotypes between healthy human individuals. Turning to the study itself: Three plates each covered CD4 naive and memory; CD8 naive two, CD8 memory one. Broader study findings: Among donors, clonotype sharing was expected to be affected by sequencing depth.

The V gene's germline CDR1 is SGHVS and CDR2 FNYEAQ. V shed 5 bases and J 7 bases; nucleotides not matched to a gene: 8. The CDR3 length is 15 residues. Sorted-subset replicate PCR reactions contained 150 to 200 ng DNA, corresponding to about 30,000 T cell genomes. Assay used: immunoSEQ multiplex PCR; TCRdb lists only in-frame clones, some missing. This table has 800,000 to 950,000 clones, roughly 96% appearing once. About this clone itself: Its specificity is unknown.

Naivety among CD8 cells was defined by CD45RO negativity and positive CCR7 selection, thereby excluding terminally differentiated effector memory CD45RA+ cells. Donors were Caucasian adults residing in Nashville, Tennessee, USA. The sequence came from a man in his thirties or forties in good health. The chain recombines TRBV7-6 with TRBJ2-1; 10 bases map to TRBD2. The specimen was naive CD8+ T cells sorted from blood. CDR3 in amino acids: CASSPGLAVGNEQFF. CDR3 sequence (DNA): TGTGCCAGCAGCCCCGGACTAGCGGTCGGGAATGAGCAGTTCTTC.